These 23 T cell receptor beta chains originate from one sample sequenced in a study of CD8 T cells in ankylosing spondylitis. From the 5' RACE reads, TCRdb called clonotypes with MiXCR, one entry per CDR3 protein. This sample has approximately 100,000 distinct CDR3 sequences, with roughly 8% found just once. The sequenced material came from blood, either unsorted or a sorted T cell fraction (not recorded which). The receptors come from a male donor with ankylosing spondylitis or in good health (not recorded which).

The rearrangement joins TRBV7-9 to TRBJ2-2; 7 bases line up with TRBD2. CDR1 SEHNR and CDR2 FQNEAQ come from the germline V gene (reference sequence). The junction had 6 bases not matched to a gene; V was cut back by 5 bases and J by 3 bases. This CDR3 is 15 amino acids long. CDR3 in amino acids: CASSPGTTDTGELFF. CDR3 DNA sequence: TGTGCCAGCAGCCCAGGGACTACCGACACCGGGGAGCTGTTTTTT.

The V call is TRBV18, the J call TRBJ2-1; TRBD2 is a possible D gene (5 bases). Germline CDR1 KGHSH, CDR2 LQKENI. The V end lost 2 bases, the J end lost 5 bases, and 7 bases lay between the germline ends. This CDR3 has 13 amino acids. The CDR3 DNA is TGTGCCAGCTCACCAGCTAGCCACAATGAGCAGTTCTTC. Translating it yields CASSPASHNEQFF.

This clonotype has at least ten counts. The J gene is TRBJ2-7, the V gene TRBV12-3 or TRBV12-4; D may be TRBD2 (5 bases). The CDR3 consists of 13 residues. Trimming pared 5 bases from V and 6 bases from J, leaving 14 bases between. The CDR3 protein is CASSPQLEFEQYF. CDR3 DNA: TGTGCCAGCAGTCCGCAACTAGAGTTCGAGCAGTACTTC.

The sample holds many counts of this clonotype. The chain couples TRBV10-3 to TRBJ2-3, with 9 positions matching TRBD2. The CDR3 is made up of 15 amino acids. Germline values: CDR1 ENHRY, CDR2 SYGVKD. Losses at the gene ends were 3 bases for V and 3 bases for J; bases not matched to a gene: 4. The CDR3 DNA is TGTGCCATCAGTGACGGCGGGGGGGCGACAGATACGCAGTATTTT. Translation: CAISDGGGATDTQYF.

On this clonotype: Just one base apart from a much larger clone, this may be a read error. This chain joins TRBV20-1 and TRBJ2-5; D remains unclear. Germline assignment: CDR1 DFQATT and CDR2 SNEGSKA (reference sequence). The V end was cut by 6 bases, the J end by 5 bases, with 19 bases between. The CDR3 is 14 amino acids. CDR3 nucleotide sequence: TGCAGTGCGGCCCTCTTGTTCACCAGGGAGACCCAGTACTTC. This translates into CSAALLFTRETQYF.

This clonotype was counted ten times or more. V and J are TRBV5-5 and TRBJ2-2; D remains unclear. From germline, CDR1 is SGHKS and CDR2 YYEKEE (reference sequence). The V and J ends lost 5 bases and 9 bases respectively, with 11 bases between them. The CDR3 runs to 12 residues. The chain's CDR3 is CASRNTSRELFF. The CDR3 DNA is TGTGCCAGCAGGAACACTTCTAGGGAGCTGTTTTTT.

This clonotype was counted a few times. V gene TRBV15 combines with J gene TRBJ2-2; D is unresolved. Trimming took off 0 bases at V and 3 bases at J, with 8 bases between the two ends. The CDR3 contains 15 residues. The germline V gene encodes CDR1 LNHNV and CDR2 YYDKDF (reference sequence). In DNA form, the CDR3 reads TGTGCCACCAGCAGAGATAAACGGTACACCGGGGAGCTGTTTTTT. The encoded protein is CATSRDKRYTGELFF.

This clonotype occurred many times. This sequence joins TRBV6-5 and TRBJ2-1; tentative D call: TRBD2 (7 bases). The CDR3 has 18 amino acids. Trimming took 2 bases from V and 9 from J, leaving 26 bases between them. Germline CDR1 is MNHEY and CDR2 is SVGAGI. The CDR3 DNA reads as TGTGCCAGCAGTTACGGCAGGGGATCCTTTAGGGAGGGAGGTGAGCAGTTCTTC. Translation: CASSYGRGSFREGGEQFF.

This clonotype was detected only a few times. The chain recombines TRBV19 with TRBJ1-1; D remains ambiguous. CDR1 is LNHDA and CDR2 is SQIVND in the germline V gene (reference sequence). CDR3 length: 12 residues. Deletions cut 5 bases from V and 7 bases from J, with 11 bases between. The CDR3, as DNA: TGTGCCAGTAGTCGGTCCTCGGGTGAAGCTTTCTTT. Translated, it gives CASSRSSGEAFF.

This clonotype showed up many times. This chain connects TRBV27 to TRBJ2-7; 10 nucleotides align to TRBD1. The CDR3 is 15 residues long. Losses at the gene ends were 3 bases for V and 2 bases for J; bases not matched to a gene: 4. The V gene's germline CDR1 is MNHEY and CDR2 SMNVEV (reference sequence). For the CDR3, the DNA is TGTGCCAGCAGTTTCTTCGGACAGGGGGCCTACGAGCAGTACTTC. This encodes CASSFFGQGAYEQYF.

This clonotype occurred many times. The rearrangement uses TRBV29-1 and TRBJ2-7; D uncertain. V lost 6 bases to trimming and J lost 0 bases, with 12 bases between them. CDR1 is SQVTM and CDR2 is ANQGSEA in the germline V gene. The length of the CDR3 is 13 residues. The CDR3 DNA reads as TGCAGCGTCGGAGACATCTTCTCCTACGAGCAGTACTTC. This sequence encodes CSVGDIFSYEQYF.

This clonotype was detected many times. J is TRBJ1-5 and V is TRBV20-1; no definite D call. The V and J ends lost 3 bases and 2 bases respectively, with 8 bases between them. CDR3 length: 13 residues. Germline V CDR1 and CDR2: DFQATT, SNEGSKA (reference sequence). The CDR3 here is CSASRGGNQPQHF. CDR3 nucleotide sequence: TGCAGTGCTAGTCGGGGAGGCAATCAGCCCCAGCATTTT.

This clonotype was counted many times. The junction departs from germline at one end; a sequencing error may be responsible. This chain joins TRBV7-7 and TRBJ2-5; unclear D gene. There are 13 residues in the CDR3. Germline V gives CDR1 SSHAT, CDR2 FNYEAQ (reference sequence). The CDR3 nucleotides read TGTGCTAGCAGCTTAGGTCCGCAAGAGACCCAGTACTTC. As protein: CASSLGPQETQYF.

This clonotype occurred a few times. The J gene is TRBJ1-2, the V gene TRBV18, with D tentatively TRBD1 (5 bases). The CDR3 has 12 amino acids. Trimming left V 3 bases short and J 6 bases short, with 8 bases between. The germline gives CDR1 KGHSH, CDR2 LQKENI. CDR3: CASSPQGDGYTF. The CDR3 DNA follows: TGTGCCAGCTCACCCCAGGGAGATGGCTACACCTTC.

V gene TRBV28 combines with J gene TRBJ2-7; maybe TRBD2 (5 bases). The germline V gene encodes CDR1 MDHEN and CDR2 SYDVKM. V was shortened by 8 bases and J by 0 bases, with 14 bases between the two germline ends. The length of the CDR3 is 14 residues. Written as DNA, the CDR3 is TGTGCCAGCGGAGCCGGGCTAGCCTCCTACGAGCAGTACTTC. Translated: CASGAGLASYEQYF. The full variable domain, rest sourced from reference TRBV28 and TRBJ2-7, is DVKVTQSSRYLVKRTGEKVFLECVQDMDHENMFWYRQDPGLGLRLIYFSYDVKMKEKGDIPEGYSVSREKKERFSLILESASTNQTSMYLCASGAGLASYEQYFGPGTRLTVT.

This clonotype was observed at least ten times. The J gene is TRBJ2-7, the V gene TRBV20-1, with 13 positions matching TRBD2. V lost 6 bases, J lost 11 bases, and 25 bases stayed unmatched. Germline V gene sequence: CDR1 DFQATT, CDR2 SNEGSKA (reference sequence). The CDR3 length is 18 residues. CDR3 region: CSAHVLTSGGLYETQEYF. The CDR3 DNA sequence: TGCAGTGCCCACGTCCTGACTAGCGGGGGGCTTTACGAAACTCAGGAGTACTTC.

This chain's CDR3 is CASSLSAGEGYEQYF. The CDR3 DNA sequence: TGTGCCAGCAGCTTGTCAGCGGGGGAGGGCTACGAGCAGTACTTC. The J gene is TRBJ2-7, the V gene TRBV5-4, with 8 bases that match TRBD2. This CDR3 has 15 residues. The V and J ends lost 1 base and 3 bases, in that order; junction bases with no gene match: 6. Germline CDR1 SGHNT, CDR2 YYREEE (reference sequence). The full variable domain, its missing parts supplied by reference TRBV5-4 and TRBJ2-7, is ETGVTQSPTHLIKTRGQQVTLRCSSQSGHNTVSWYQQALGQGPQFIFQYYREEENGRGNFPPRFSGLQFPNYSSELNVNALELDDSALYLCASSLSAGEGYEQYFGPGTRLTVT.

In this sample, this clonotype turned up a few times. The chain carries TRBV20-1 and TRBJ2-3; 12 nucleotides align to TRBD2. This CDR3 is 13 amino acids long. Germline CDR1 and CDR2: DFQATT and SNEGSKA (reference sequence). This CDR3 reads CRPTSGGTDTQYF. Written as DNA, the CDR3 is TGCAGACCTACTAGCGGGGGGACAGATACGCAGTATTTT.

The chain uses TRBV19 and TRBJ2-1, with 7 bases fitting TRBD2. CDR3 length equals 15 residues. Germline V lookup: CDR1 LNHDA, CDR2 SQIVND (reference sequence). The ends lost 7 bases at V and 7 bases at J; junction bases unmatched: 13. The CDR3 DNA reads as TGTGCCAGTACTATCTCGGACGGGGGGTGGAATGAGCAGTTCTTC. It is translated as CASTISDGGWNEQFF.

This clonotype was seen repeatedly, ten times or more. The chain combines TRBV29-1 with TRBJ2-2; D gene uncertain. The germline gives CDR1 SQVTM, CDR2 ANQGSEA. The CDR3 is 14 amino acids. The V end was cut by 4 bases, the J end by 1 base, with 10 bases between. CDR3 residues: CSVGERLNTGELFF. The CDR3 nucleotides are TGCAGCGTTGGTGAGAGATTGAACACCGGGGAGCTGTTTTTT.

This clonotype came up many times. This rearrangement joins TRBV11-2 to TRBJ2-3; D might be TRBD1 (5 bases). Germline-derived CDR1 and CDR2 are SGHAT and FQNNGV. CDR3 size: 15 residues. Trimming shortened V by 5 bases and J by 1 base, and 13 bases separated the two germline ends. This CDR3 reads CASSPRWGGTDTQYF. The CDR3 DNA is TGTGCCAGCAGCCCTAGGTGGGGCGGCACAGATACGCAGTATTTT. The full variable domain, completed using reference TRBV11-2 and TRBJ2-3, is EAGVAQSPRYKIIEKRQSVAFWCNPISGHATLYWYQQILGQGPKLLIQFQNNGVVDDSQLPKDRFSAERLKGVDSTLKIQPAKLEDSAVYLCASSPRWGGTDTQYFGPGTRLTVL.

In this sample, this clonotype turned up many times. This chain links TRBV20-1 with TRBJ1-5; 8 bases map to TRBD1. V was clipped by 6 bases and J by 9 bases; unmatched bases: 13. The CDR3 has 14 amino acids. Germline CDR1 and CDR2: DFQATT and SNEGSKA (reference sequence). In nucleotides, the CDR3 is TGCAGTGCAGACCAACAGGGGGACCTTCGGCCCCAGCATTTT. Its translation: CSADQQGDLRPQHF.

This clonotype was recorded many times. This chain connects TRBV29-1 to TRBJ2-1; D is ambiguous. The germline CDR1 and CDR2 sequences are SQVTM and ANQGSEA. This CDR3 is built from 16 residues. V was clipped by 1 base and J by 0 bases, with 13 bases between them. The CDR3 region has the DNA TGCAGCGTTGAAGGGGCTAGGCGGAGCTCCTACAATGAGCAGTTCTTC. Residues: CSVEGARRSSYNEQFF.